These T cell receptor beta chains were read from a single sample in a study of shared clonotypes between healthy human individuals. Generated by immunoSEQ multiplex PCR, the TCRdb table keeps only in-frame clones and is missing some. Here the sample spans about 980,000 clones, over 75% being singletons. Sequencing was done on a sample of memory CD4+ T cells sorted from blood. These receptors were obtained from a man aged 18 to 30 in good health. The CDR3 runs from the conserved cysteine through the conserved F or W. Each record gives: CDR3 protein, CDR3 DNA, V gene, J gene, clone size, D gene. The D gene is left open where the match is weak. The size of a clone is reported for some rows only, either as once, few or many, or as a class for expanded clones.

CDR3: CASSHSNQPQHF
DNA: TGCGCCAGCAGCCATAGCAATCAGCCCCAGCATTTT
V: TRBV4-1
J: TRBJ1-5
size: few
D: NA

CDR3: CASSGDRGNNEQFF
DNA: TGCGCCAGCAGCGGGGACAGGGGGAACAATGAGCAGTTCTTC
V: TRBV5-1
J: TRBJ2-1
size: NA
D: TRBD1

CDR3: CARPKTGKSSYEQYF
DNA: TGTGCCAGACCGAAGACAGGCAAGAGCTCCTACGAGCAGTACTTC
V: TRBV19
J: TRBJ2-7
size: NA
D: NA

CDR3: CAISEGLSWNYEQYF
DNA: TGTGCCATCAGTGAGGGGCTGTCCTGGAACTACGAGCAGTACTTC
V: TRBV10-3
J: TRBJ2-7
size: NA
D: NA

CDR3: CASSVAPDGPNEKLFF
DNA: TGTGCCAGCAGCGTAGCCCCTGACGGCCCTAATGAAAAACTGTTTTTT
V: TRBV9
J: TRBJ1-4
size: NA
D: NA

CDR3: CASSPQPGTKGFF
DNA: TGTGCCAGCAGCCCCCAGCCAGGGACGAAGGGGTTCTTC
V: TRBV7-8
J: TRBJ2-1
size: NA
D: NA

CDR3: CASRYQATNTGELFF
DNA: TGTGCCAGCAGATATCAGGCGACGAACACCGGGGAGCTGTTTTTT
V: TRBV6-5
J: TRBJ2-2
size: NA
D: NA

CDR3: CASSPLAGPLNIQYF
DNA: TGTGCCAGCAGCCCTCTAGCGGGGCCCTTGAACATTCAGTACTTC
V: TRBV14
J: TRBJ2-4
size: NA
D: TRBD2

CDR3: CASWAFTGEETQYF
DNA: TGTGCCAGTTGGGCATTTACAGGGGAGGAGACCCAGTACTTC
V: TRBV19
J: TRBJ2-5
size: few
D: TRBD1

CDR3: CASSPGKGVQETQYF
DNA: TGTGCCAGCAGCCCAGGTAAAGGCGTCCAAGAGACCCAGTACTTC
V: TRBV5-8
J: TRBJ2-5
size: NA
D: NA

CDR3: CASSLTSGGAEATDTQYF
DNA: TGTGCCAGTAGCTTGACTAGCGGGGGGGCCGAGGCGACAGATACGCAGTATTTT
V: TRBV19
J: TRBJ2-3
size: NA
D: TRBD2

CDR3: CASSPHGLSTDTQYF
DNA: TGCGCCAGCAGCCCTCACGGACTGAGCACAGATACGCAGTATTTT
V: TRBV4-1
J: TRBJ2-3
size: once
D: NA

CDR3: CASSALVGETQYF
DNA: TGTGCCAGCAGTGCTCTGGTTGGAGAGACCCAGTACTTC
V: TRBV6-1
J: TRBJ2-5
size: NA
D: NA

CDR3: CASSQDPGGVGEQYF
DNA: TGCGCCAGCAGCCAAGACCCAGGGGGAGTTGGGGAGCAGTACTTC
V: TRBV4-1
J: TRBJ2-7
size: NA
D: TRBD1

CDR3: CASSNRGRETQYF
DNA: TGTGCCAGTAGTAACAGGGGGAGAGAGACCCAGTACTTC
V: TRBV19
J: TRBJ2-5
size: NA
D: TRBD1

CDR3: CASSMGQHEQYF
DNA: TGTGCCAGCAGTATGGGACAGCACGAGCAGTACTTC
V: TRBV6-5
J: TRBJ2-7
size: NA
D: TRBD1

CDR3: CASSEREYNEQFF
DNA: TGTGCCAGCAGTGAAAGGGAGTACAATGAGCAGTTCTTC
V: TRBV2
J: TRBJ2-1
size: NA
D: NA

CDR3: CASSPNLGRAGTTDTQYF
DNA: TGTGCCAGCTCACCGAACTTAGGGAGGGCAGGTACCACAGATACGCAGTATTTT
V: TRBV18
J: TRBJ2-3
size: NA
D: TRBD2

CDR3: CASSLQGAGGNTIYF
DNA: TGTGCCAGCAGCCTACAGGGGGCTGGGGGAAACACCATATATTTT
V: TRBV27
J: TRBJ1-3
size: NA
D: TRBD1

CDR3: CASSFFTPSVGGGQYF
DNA: TGTGCCAGCAGCTTTTTTACTCCATCAGTAGGGGGAGGGCAGTACTTC
V: TRBV7-2
J: TRBJ2-7
size: NA
D: NA

CDR3: CASSAGVNYGYTF
DNA: TGTGCCAGCAGCGCGGGCGTTAACTATGGCTACACCTTC
V: TRBV9
J: TRBJ1-2
size: NA
D: NA

CDR3: CASSSGLRHGYTF
DNA: TGTGCCAGCAGCTCCGGTCTCAGGCATGGCTACACCTTC
V: TRBV28
J: TRBJ1-2
size: NA
D: NA

CDR3: CASSVTGGYGNQPQHF
DNA: TGTGCCAGCAGTGTAACAGGGGGATATGGCAATCAGCCCCAGCATTTT
V: TRBV27
J: TRBJ1-5
size: NA
D: TRBD1

CDR3: CASSLGVGKGYTF
DNA: TGTGCCAGCAGCTTGGGGGTAGGGAAAGGCTACACCTTC
V: TRBV7-3
J: TRBJ1-2
size: NA
D: NA

CDR3: CASSSGRGKNQPQHF
DNA: TGTGCCAGTAGTTCTGGCAGGGGAAAGAATCAGCCCCAGCATTTT
V: TRBV19
J: TRBJ1-5
size: NA
D: NA

CDR3: CAISESNRMEQYF
DNA: TGTGCCATCAGTGAGTCGAATCGAATGGAGCAGTACTTC
V: TRBV10-3
J: TRBJ2-7
size: NA
D: NA

CDR3: CAWSVLSGPHQPQHF
DNA: TGTGCCTGGAGTGTACTTTCAGGGCCCCATCAGCCCCAGCATTTT
V: TRBV30
J: TRBJ1-5
size: NA
D: NA

CDR3: CASRKGNGYTF
DNA: TGTGCCAGTAGGAAGGGGAATGGCTACACCTTC
V: TRBV19
J: TRBJ1-2
size: NA
D: NA

CDR3: CASSPGPPYSYEQYF
DNA: TGTGCCAGCAGCCCGGGACCACCCTACTCCTACGAGCAGTACTTC
V: TRBV11-3
J: TRBJ2-7
size: NA
D: NA

CDR3: CASSPGQWVTEAFF
DNA: TGCGCCAGCAGCCCCGGACAGTGGGTCACTGAAGCTTTCTTT
V: TRBV4-1
J: TRBJ1-1
size: few
D: NA